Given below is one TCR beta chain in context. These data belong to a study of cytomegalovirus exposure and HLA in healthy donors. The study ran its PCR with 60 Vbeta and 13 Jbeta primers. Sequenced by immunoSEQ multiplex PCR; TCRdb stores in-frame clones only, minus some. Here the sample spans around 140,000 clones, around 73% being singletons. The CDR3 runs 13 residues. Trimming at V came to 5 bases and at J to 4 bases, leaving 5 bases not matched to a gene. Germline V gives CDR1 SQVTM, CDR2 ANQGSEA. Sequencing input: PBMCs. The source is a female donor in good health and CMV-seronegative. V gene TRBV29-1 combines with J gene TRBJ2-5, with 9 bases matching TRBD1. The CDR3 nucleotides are TGCAGCGTTCGAACAGGGGGCGTAGAGACCCAGTACTTC. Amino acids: CSVRTGGVETQYF.